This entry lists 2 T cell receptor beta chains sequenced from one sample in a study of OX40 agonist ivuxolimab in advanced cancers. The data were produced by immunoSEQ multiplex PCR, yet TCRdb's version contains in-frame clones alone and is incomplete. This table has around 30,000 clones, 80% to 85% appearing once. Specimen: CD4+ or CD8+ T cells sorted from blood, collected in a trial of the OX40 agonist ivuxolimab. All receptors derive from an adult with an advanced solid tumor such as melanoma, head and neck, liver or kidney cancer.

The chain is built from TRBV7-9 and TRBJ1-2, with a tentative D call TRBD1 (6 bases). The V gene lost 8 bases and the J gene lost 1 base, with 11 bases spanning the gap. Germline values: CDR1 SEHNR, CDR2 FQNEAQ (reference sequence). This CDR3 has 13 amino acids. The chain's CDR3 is CASLTGHNYGYTF. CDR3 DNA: TGTGCCAGCTTGACGGGACATAACTATGGCTACACCTTC.

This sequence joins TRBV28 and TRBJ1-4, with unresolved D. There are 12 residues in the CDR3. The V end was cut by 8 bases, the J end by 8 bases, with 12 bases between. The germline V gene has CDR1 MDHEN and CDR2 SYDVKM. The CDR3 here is CASSPSREKLFF. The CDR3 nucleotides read TGTGCCAGCTCCCCCTCGAGGGAAAAACTGTTTTTT. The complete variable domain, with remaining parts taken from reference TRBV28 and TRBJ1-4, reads DVKVTQSSRYLVKRTGEKVFLECVQDMDHENMFWYRQDPGLGLRLIYFSYDVKMKEKGDIPEGYSVSREKKERFSLILESASTNQTSMYLCASSPSREKLFFGSGTQLSVL.